The clone carrying this TCR beta chain was counted many times. V dropped 2 bases and J dropped 5; count of bases not matched to a gene: 7. The CDR3 runs 14 residues. The germline V gene has CDR1 SQVTM and CDR2 ANQGSEA. The sample is drawn from a study of T cells after yellow fever vaccination. Findings of the study overall: Shared CD4/CD8 clonotypes were a small share, likely from convergent recombination.

A 5'RACE template-switching step, the method used to make TCR cDNA, added a universal primer site and UMIs. TCRdb fed the 5' RACE reads into MiXCR, producing one record per CDR3 protein. The sample holds about 96,000 distinct CDR3 sequences, roughly 9% seen once. The TCR was taken from a man between 18 and 35 years old who received the YFV17D yellow fever vaccine. The sequenced sample was CD8+ T cells not binding an NS4B(214-222) dextramer, sorted from PBMCs, obtained around 16 days after the first yellow fever vaccination. The rearrangement joins TRBV29-1 to TRBJ2-7; 9 nucleotides align to TRBD1. DNA of the CDR3: TGCAGCGTTGAAACAGGACAGGGGTTGAACGAGCAGTACTTC. It yields the protein CSVETGQGLNEQYF.